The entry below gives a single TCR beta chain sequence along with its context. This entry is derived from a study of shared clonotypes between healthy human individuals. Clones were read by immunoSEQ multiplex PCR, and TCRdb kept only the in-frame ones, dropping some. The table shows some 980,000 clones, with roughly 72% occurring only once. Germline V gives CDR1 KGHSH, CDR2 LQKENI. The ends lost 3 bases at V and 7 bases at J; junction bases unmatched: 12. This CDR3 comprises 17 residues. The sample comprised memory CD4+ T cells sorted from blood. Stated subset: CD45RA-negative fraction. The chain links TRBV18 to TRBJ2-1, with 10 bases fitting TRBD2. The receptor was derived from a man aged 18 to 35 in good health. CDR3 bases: TGTGCCAGCTCACCGCAGGGCCTAGCGGGAGTGTCAAATGAGCAGTTCTTC. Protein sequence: CASSPQGLAGVSNEQFF.